The T cell receptor beta chain under discussion was sequenced for a study of PD-1 blockade in classical Hodgkin lymphoma. Turning to the study itself: Intravenous nivolumab at 3 mg/kg was given to patients every 2 weeks. Study conclusions and caveats: Newly diagnosed patients were reported to exhibit reduced baseline TCR diversity relative to healthy donors. Repertoires differed for reasons still undefined, possibly disease activity or prior therapy.

Concerning this clone itself: Its antigen is unidentified.

The length of the CDR3 is 16 residues. From germline, CDR1 is MDHEN and CDR2 SYDVKM. V gave up 5 bases and J gave up 7 bases; unmatched junction bases: 14. The patients all showed relapse after autologous stem cell transplantation, while their brentuximab vedotin exposure varied. Investigators isolated CD4+ T cells from thawed PBMCs through magnetic negative selection. The assay was immunoSEQ multiplex PCR, and TCRdb's table has in-frame clones only and misses some. The sample yields 30,000 or so clones, approximately 90% seen once. The material was CD4+ T cells from blood, obtained at baseline. This TCR came from a human donor with classical Hodgkin lymphoma. V gene TRBV28 combines with J gene TRBJ2-4, with TRBD2 matching 7 bases. The CDR3 region is CASSPRGEGRGNIQYF. The CDR3 region has the DNA TGTGCCAGCAGTCCCCGGGGGGAGGGCCGGGGGAACATTCAGTACTTC.